These T cell receptor beta chains were read from a single sample in a study of cytomegalovirus exposure and HLA in healthy donors. The repertoire was sequenced with immunoSEQ multiplex PCR; TCRdb's copy has only in-frame clones and lacks some. This repertoire shows 110,000 or so clones, more than 65% found once; its top ten account for approximately 3%. Sequenced sample: PBMCs. The receptors were gathered from a man aged 25 to 45 in good health and CMV-seronegative. Both conserved end residues are part of each CDR3.

v_gene	j_gene	CDR3aa
TRBV5-1	TRBJ2-5	CASSFAGGETQYF
TRBV7-6	TRBJ1-4	CASSLNAVGEKLFF
TRBV30	TRBJ1-1	CAWSGPSGTEAFF
TRBV7-9	TRBJ1-4	CASSLAGQGEKLFF
TRBV28	TRBJ2-1	CASTPAAAWDNEQFF
TRBV2	TRBJ2-7	CASSEQTSGSYEQYF
TRBV6-1	TRBJ2-2	CASIKQNTGELFF
TRBV14	TRBJ2-1	CASSQESLPRVKGDEQFF
TRBV11-3	TRBJ2-5	CASSLDLLADQETQYF
TRBV7-9	TRBJ2-1	CASRTGTSGSTEFF
TRBV9	.	CASSVGAGRDYEQYF
TRBV29-1	TRBJ1-1	CSVIRTANTEAFF
TRBV27	TRBJ2-3	CASSLLTGGADTQYF
TRBV11-3	TRBJ2-1	CASSLDWQRGNEQFF
TRBV7-9	TRBJ1-1	CASSFGWNTEAFF
TRBV2	TRBJ1-2	CASPPAARDYGYTF
TRBV7-9	TRBJ2-1	CASSLAGGTLFF
TRBV12-5	TRBJ2-3	CASSPPTSTDTQYF
TRBV14	TRBJ1-2	CASSPPGQVPGSYGYTF
TRBV30	TRBJ1-6	CAWSVGDNSPLHF
TRBV5-1	TRBJ2-7	CASRGTEYEQYF
TRBV19	TRBJ1-1	CASSSLLLGAFF
TRBV2	TRBJ1-5	CASCQDTSNQPQHF
TRBV7-3	TRBJ1-1	CASSWGGETEAFF
TRBV28	TRBJ2-3	CASSQSAGADVDTQYF
TRBV28	TRBJ1-1	CASKTYRGGTEAFF
TRBV28	TRBJ1-4	CASSLPSDSREKLFF
TRBV5-8	TRBJ1-5	CASSYGDGQGRRQPQHF
TRBV2	.	CASSAPTSGSYEQYF
TRBV9	TRBJ2-5	CASSLPPGGQETQYF
TRBV5-1	TRBJ1-4	CASSLADGPGPEKLFF
TRBV5-1	TRBJ2-2	CASSLVAGTNTGELFF
TRBV2	TRBJ2-7	CASSLGTVGYEQYF
TRBV14	TRBJ2-3	CASSPLGGRGTDTQYF
TRBV6-5	TRBJ2-2	CASSYSTGVPGELFF
TRBV7-2	TRBJ2-1	CASSPQGASAGSYNEQFF
TRBV9	TRBJ2-5	CASSAPGLAGHQETQYF
TRBV4-1	TRBJ2-3	CASSQEVAGGTDTQYF
TRBV7-2	TRBJ2-3	CASSLEVAGGGNTQYF
TRBV2	TRBJ2-5	CASSAGLAETQYF
TRBV18	TRBJ2-5	CASSETSGDETQYF
TRBV7-9	TRBJ2-1	CAVSRENRDYNEQFF
TRBV13	TRBJ1-1	CASSPWTGNTEAFF
TRBV6-5	TRBJ1-2	CASSYSFGVGNYGYTF
TRBV5-1	TRBJ1-1	CASRAGQPTSEAFF
TRBV5-1	TRBJ2-7	CASSSRTSYEQYF
TRBV10-3	TRBJ1-1	CAIRQFTNTEAFF